This TCR beta chain was found in a study of T-cell reconstitution after alpha-beta-depleted transplantation in children. This clonotype came up a few times. No antigen is known for it. V shed 0 bases and J 3 bases; nucleotides not matched to a gene: 5. This CDR3 has 15 amino acids. Germline V CDR1 and CDR2: KGHSH, LQKENI. The TCRbeta library incorporated unique molecular identifiers. TCRdb recomputed calls from the PCR reads with MiXCR, one row per CDR3 protein. The profile shows fewer than 500,000 distinct CDR3 sequences, 43% of them singletons. Study results and caveats: After transplant, high TCRbeta diversity at day 60 in some patients arose from surviving recipient T cells and thymic progenitors. Expanded graft clones numbering several hundred reportedly gave rise to alpha-beta T cells about two months after transplant. The main origin of T-cell counts and diversity one year after transplant was newly produced T cells.

The source of this sequence is a girl aged 2-10 years with aplastic anemia, due to receive a stem cell transplant. The material sequenced was PBMCs, taken before TCRalphabeta/CD19-depleted stem cell transplant. V usage is TRBV18 and J usage is TRBJ2-7, with 7 bases matching TRBD2. Written as DNA, the CDR3 is TGTGCCAGCTCACCACCTGCGGGAGAGGGCTACGAGCAGTACTTC. Its translation: CASSPPAGEGYEQYF. The full variable domain, completed using reference TRBV18 and TRBJ2-7, is NAGVMQNPRHLVRRRGQEARLRCSPMKGHSHVYWYRQLPEEGLKFMVYLQKENIIDESGMPKERFSAEFPKEGPSILRIQQVVRGDSAAYFCASSPPAGEGYEQYFGPGTRLTVT.